These 24 T cell receptor beta chains were sequenced from one sample in a study. One entry per CDR3 protein results from TCRdb running MiXCR on the 5' RACE reads. The sample lists almost 9,000 distinct CDR3 sequences, around a quarter seen once, with 4.6% in the top ten. The specimen was naive CD4+ T cells sorted from a lymph node. Indicated subset: naive CD4+ T cells, CD4+CD45RA+CD25-. These TCRs come from a female donor with breast cancer.

This clonotype was recorded many times. The chain joins TRBV12-3 or TRBV12-4 to TRBJ2-3, with 8 nucleotides matching TRBD2. This CDR3 has 14 residues. The V and J ends lost 4 bases and 5 bases, in that order; junction bases with no gene match: 5. CDR3 region: CASSSGRAIDTQYF. The CDR3 nucleotides are TGTGCCAGCAGTTCCGGGAGGGCCATAGATACGCAGTATTTT.

The J gene is TRBJ1-1, the V gene TRBV14, with a tentative D call TRBD1 (6 bases). CDR3 size: 13 residues. Germline lookup yields CDR1 SGHDN and CDR2 FVKESK. Trimming took off 8 bases at V and 0 bases at J, with 10 bases between the two ends. CDR3 in DNA: TGTGCCAGCTCCGGACAGATGAACACTGAAGCTTTCTTT. Its translation: CASSGQMNTEAFF. Full variable domain (remainder filled in from reference TRBV14 and TRBJ1-1): EAGVTQFPSHSVIEKGQTVTLRCDPISGHDNLYWYRRVMGKEIKFLLHFVKESKQDESGMPNNRFLAERTGGTYSTLKVQPAELEDSGVYFCASSGQMNTEAFFGQGTRLTVV.

By share, this clonotype ranks as medium-sized (0.01 to 0.1%). The CDR3 spells CASSPHGGVGAGANVLTF. CDR3 sequence (DNA): TGTGCCAGCAGCCCACACGGGGGAGTGGGGGCTGGGGCCAACGTCCTGACTTTC. J is TRBJ2-6 and V is TRBV3-1, with D perhaps TRBD2 (6 bases). The germline gives CDR1 LGHDT, CDR2 YNNKEL (reference sequence). The CDR3 runs to 18 residues. V shed 4 bases and J shed 2 bases, with 18 bases lying between them.

The sample holds many counts of this clonotype. The chain has TRBV20-1 and TRBJ2-1, with 15 bases matching TRBD2. V lost 1 base and J lost 3; bases outside the gene matches: 13. Per the germline V gene, CDR1 is DFQATT and CDR2 is SNEGSKA (reference sequence). CDR3 size: 20 residues. In DNA, the CDR3 is TGCAGTGCTAGAGGGCTTGGGACTAGCGGGAGGCGGGTTTTCTACAATGAGCAGTTCTTC. Translating gives CSARGLGTSGRRVFYNEQFF.

This clonotype was counted only a few times. The chain joins TRBV27 to TRBJ1-5, with TRBD1 matching over 9 bases. Germline CDR1 and CDR2: MNHEY and SMNVEV (reference sequence). With V trimmed by 6 bases and J by 2 bases, 14 bases remained unmatched. The CDR3 sequence is 18 residues long. The CDR3 DNA sequence: TGTGCCAGCAGCATCAGCTGGGGACAGGGTCCTGGCAATCAGCCCCAGCATTTT. Residues: CASSISWGQGPGNQPQHF.

Worth noting for this clonotype: A read error may account for a junction end that differs from germline. The chain links TRBV5-1 to TRBJ1-1; D gene ambiguous. From germline, CDR1 is SGHRS and CDR2 YFSETQ. CDR3 size: 13 residues. For the CDR3, the DNA is TGCGCCAGTAGCTTGACGGGAAAGACTGAAGCTTTCTTT. Translated, it gives CASSLTGKTEAFF.

The table lists this clonotype with a few counts. One junction end disagrees with the germline gene, perhaps due to a read error. The rearrangement joins TRBV12-3 or TRBV12-4 to TRBJ1-5; 9 bases fit TRBD1. The CDR3 length is 17 residues. For the CDR3, the DNA is TGTACCAGCAGGCCTCCCCTGGGACAGGGAGGGAATCAGCCCCAGCATTTT. As protein: CTSRPPLGQGGNQPQHF.

This rearrangement joins TRBV5-6 to TRBJ2-7; 7 bases are a match to TRBD1. The germline gives CDR1 SGHDT, CDR2 YYEEEE. Unmatched junction bases numbered 5, after V lost 3 bases and J lost 5 bases. This CDR3 region has 13 residues. CDR3 sequence reads: CASSSDRVNEQYF. The CDR3 DNA sequence: TGTGCCAGCAGCTCTGACAGGGTAAACGAGCAGTACTTC.

This clonotype rates as medium-sized. The chain couples TRBV6-1 to TRBJ1-5, with 7 bases fitting TRBD1. Trimming removed 9 bases from V and 5 bases from J; junction bases left unmatched: 10. The CDR3 totals 14 residues. In germline, CDR1 is MNHNS, CDR2 SASEGT. Here the CDR3 reads CASRRQGSHQPQHF. The CDR3 bases are TGTGCCAGTCGTAGACAGGGATCCCATCAGCCCCAGCATTTT.

This clonotype was seen a few times. V and J are TRBV5-1 and TRBJ2-1, with a possible D match to TRBD2 (5 bases). V dropped 4 bases and J dropped 4 bases, with 12 bases sitting between them. The length of the CDR3 is 14 residues. The germline CDR1 and CDR2 sequences are SGHRS and YFSETQ. The CDR3 loop reads CASSPVTTYNEQFF. The DNA of the CDR3 is TGCGCCAGCAGCCCCGTGACTACTTACAATGAGCAGTTCTTC.

As to this clonotype: A much bigger clone sits one base away, suggesting this may be a read error. The V gene is TRBV25-1, the J gene TRBJ2-1; D uncertain. The CDR3 length is 17 residues. Per the germline V gene, CDR1 is MGHDK and CDR2 is SYGVNS. V gave up 2 bases and J gave up 3 bases, with 17 bases separating them. CDR3 sequence reads: CASSEVNRPADYNEQFF. In DNA form, the CDR3 reads TGTGCCAGCAGTGAAGTCAATCGCCCAGCAGACTACAATGAGCAGTTCTTC.

The gene calls are TRBV4-1 and TRBJ2-5; D unresolved. Per germline, CDR1 MGHRA and CDR2 YSYEKL. The CDR3 extends over 14 amino acids. Trimming shortened V by 0 bases and J by 5 bases, and 10 bases separated the two germline ends. The CDR3 nucleotides read TGCGCCAGCAGCCAAGAACAAGGGTCGGAGACCCAGTACTTC. This translates into CASSQEQGSETQYF.

This clonotype was observed many times. The chain couples TRBV28 to TRBJ1-5, with D unresolved. The CDR3 sequence is 17 residues long. Trimming shortened V by 3 bases and J by 3 bases, and 18 bases separated the two germline ends. Germline CDR1 reads MDHEN; CDR2 reads SYDVKM. CDR3 amino acids: CASSFLRLRLLNQPQHF. Here the CDR3 DNA reads TGTGCCAGCAGTTTTTTGAGGTTGAGGTTACTCAATCAGCCCCAGCATTTT.

The sample holds many counts of this clonotype. This sequence joins TRBV10-3 and TRBJ2-1; 7 bases match TRBD1. Germline V gene lookup returns CDR1 ENHRY and CDR2 SYGVKD. This CDR3 is built from 12 residues. J lost 7 bases, V lost 8 bases, and 5 bases had no gene match. CDR3 sequence: CAIGTEGNEQFF. The CDR3 nucleotides are TGTGCCATCGGGACAGAAGGGAATGAGCAGTTCTTC.

Sample share makes this clonotype medium-sized. The chain carries TRBV12-3 or TRBV12-4 and TRBJ2-2; D perhaps matches TRBD2 (6 bases). This CDR3 is built from 16 residues. The V gene lost 7 bases and the J gene lost 4 bases, with 19 bases spanning the gap. The CDR3 sequence: CASTRGVAVGTGELFF. DNA for the CDR3: TGTGCCAGCACTCGAGGGGTAGCGGTGGGCACCGGGGAGCTGTTTTTT.

This clonotype showed up many times. V gene TRBV5-1 combines with J gene TRBJ1-1; no reliable D call. V was clipped by 3 bases and J by 2 bases, with 8 bases between them. The CDR3 has 13 amino acids. In germline, CDR1 is SGHRS, CDR2 YFSETQ. The CDR3 reads CASSWTANTEAFF. The CDR3 nucleotides read TGCGCCAGCAGCTGGACGGCCAACACTGAAGCTTTCTTT.

In the case of this clonotype: This may stem from a read error, because a much larger clone lies one nucleotide away. The chain joins TRBV12-3 or TRBV12-4 to TRBJ1-1; 7 nucleotides line up with TRBD1. CDR3 length equals 17 residues. The V segment lost 5 bases and the J segment 2 bases; nucleotides outside the gene matches: 14. CDR3 in DNA: TGTGCCAGCAGTCACTACAAAGGGGGCGTTTTAAACACTGAAGCTTTCTTT. It codes for CASSHYKGGVLNTEAFF.

In its sample, this clonotype was seen once. A junction end diverges from the germline sequence, so it may reflect a read error. The genes are TRBV5-1 and TRBJ2-5; D call uncertain. The CDR3 length is 13 residues. Germline CDR1 SGHRS, CDR2 YFSETQ. CDR3 sequence: CASSLDTQGTQYF. CDR3 DNA sequence: TGCGCCAGCAGCTTGGACACCCAAGGGACCCAGTACTTC.

J is TRBJ2-3 and V is TRBV7-3; 8 positions agree with TRBD1. V lost 5 bases to trimming and J lost 3 bases; unmatched junction nucleotides: 10. The CDR3 spans 16 residues. CDR1 and CDR2 (germline): SGHTA, FQGTGA. CDR3 nucleotide sequence: TGTGCCAGCAGCGCCCAGGGGGCGGTCAGGACAGATACGCAGTATTTT. Translated, it gives CASSAQGAVRTDTQYF.

This clonotype is medium-sized by share. V and J are TRBV11-2 and TRBJ2-7, with D tentatively TRBD1 (5 bases). The CDR3 has 15 residues. The V end was cut by 4 bases, the J end by 2 bases, with 15 bases between. Germline-derived CDR1 and CDR2 are SGHAT and FQNNGV. CDR3 region: CASSSLSDRPYEQYF. Here the CDR3 DNA reads TGTGCCAGCAGCTCCTTATCCGACAGACCCTACGAGCAGTACTTC.

Regarding this clonotype: This may be a read error: a much more frequent sequence differs by one nucleotide. CDR3 nucleotides: TGTGCCGGCTCACCGGGGACAGGGTCCTACGAGCAGTACTTC. Residues: CAGSPGTGSYEQYF. The chain combines TRBV18 with TRBJ2-7, with 9 bases matching TRBD1. Germline CDR1 is KGHSH and CDR2 is LQKENI. The CDR3 length is 14 residues.

This clonotype was picked up a small number of times. The chain couples TRBV5-4 to TRBJ2-7, with D unresolved. CDR3 size: 14 residues. Germline CDR1 reads SGHNT; CDR2 reads YYREEE (reference sequence). V was trimmed by 3 bases and J by 0 bases, leaving 10 bases between them. CDR3 DNA sequence: TGTGCCAGCAGCTCGGAACAGAGCTCCTACGAGCAGTACTTC. Its translation: CASSSEQSSYEQYF.

The CDR3 DNA is TGTGCCAGCAGCCCCCTGACTAGGTACAATGAGCAGTTCTTC. Translation gives CASSPLTRYNEQFF. V and J are TRBV6-6 and TRBJ2-1; possibly TRBD2 for D (6 bases). CDR1 MNHNY and CDR2 SVGAGI come from the germline V gene (reference sequence). V was cut by 6 bases and J by 4 bases, with 13 bases left in between. The CDR3 runs 14 residues.

The chain employs TRBV24-1 and TRBJ2-6; perhaps TRBD2 as D (5 bases). V lost 5 bases, J lost 2 bases, and 15 bases lay in between. Germline CDR1 is KGHDR and CDR2 is SFDVKD. The CDR3 runs to 17 residues. The CDR3 DNA sequence: TGTGCCACCAGTGTAGGCTACGGGGAACCTGGGGCCAACGTCCTGACTTTC. It yields the protein CATSVGYGEPGANVLTF.